This T cell receptor beta chain was recovered during a study of shared clonotypes between healthy human individuals. The repertoire was sequenced with immunoSEQ multiplex PCR; TCRdb's copy has only in-frame clones and lacks some. There are under 1,100,000 clones in the sample; around 76% occur only once, and approximately 1.3% lies in the top ten. CDR3 size: 14 residues. The germline V gene encodes CDR1 SEHNR and CDR2 FQNEAQ (reference sequence). This rearrangement joins TRBV7-9 to TRBJ2-5; 10 nucleotides line up with TRBD1. The end of the DNA aligns better with TRBJ2-7, so the J call may be wrong. The material sequenced was memory CD4+ T cells sorted from blood. The subset was: CD45RA-negative fraction. This TCR was recovered from a man aged 18 to 29 in good health. The CDR3 reads CASSRGQGLDEQYF. For the CDR3, the DNA is TGTGCCAGCAGCAGGGGACAGGGGCTAGACGAGCAGTACTTC.